These 16 T cell receptor beta chains share one sample of origin, sequenced in a study of blood T cell repertoires in COVID-19. The data were produced by immunoSEQ multiplex PCR, yet TCRdb's version contains in-frame clones alone and is incomplete. This sample has about 180,000 clones, with about 90% found just once. The sample taken for sequencing was PBMCs or T cells enriched from blood (not recorded which). The receptors shown here come from a human donor with acute COVID-19. The donor label of this sample is uncertain.

This chain links TRBV30 with TRBJ2-3, with a tentative D call TRBD2 (5 bases). Germline V gene sequence: CDR1 GTSNPN, CDR2 SVGIG (reference sequence). Deletions cut 4 bases from V and 2 bases from J, with 10 bases between. The CDR3 runs to 13 residues. This CDR3 is CAWKRGSTDTQYF. The CDR3 nucleotides are TGTGCCTGGAAACGGGGATCCACAGATACGCAGTATTTT.

This clone came up once. The chain carries TRBV30 and TRBJ2-7; 8 nucleotides align to TRBD1. The V segment lost 3 bases and the J segment 3 bases; nucleotides outside the gene matches: 7. Germline CDR1 is GTSNPN and CDR2 is SVGIG (reference sequence). The length of the CDR3 is 14 residues. The CDR3 DNA follows: TGTGCCTGGAGCGCAGGGGGCTCACACTACGAGCAGTACTTC. Translating it yields CAWSAGGSHYEQYF.

The genes are TRBV4-1 and TRBJ1-4; D may be TRBD1 (5 bases). Per the germline V gene, CDR1 is MGHRA and CDR2 is YSYEKL. The V end lost 2 bases, the J end lost 6 bases, and 7 bases lay between the germline ends. The CDR3 sequence is 13 residues long. CDR3 nucleotides: TGCGCCAGCAGCCAACAGGGCCATGAAAAACTGTTTTTT. It codes for CASSQQGHEKLFF.

The J gene is TRBJ1-4, the V gene TRBV11-2; TRBD1 might be the D (5 bases). The CDR3 totals 15 residues. Deletions cut 5 bases from V and 4 bases from J, with 14 bases between. Per germline, CDR1 SGHAT and CDR2 FQNNGV. The CDR3, as DNA: TGTGCCAGCAGCCCTGGACAAAGCGATAATGAAAAACTGTTTTTT. As protein: CASSPGQSDNEKLFF. Looking up the rest from reference TRBV11-2 and TRBJ1-4 gives the full variable domain: EAGVAQSPRYKIIEKRQSVAFWCNPISGHATLYWYQQILGQGPKLLIQFQNNGVVDDSQLPKDRFSAERLKGVDSTLKIQPAKLEDSAVYLCASSPGQSDNEKLFFGSGTQLSVL.

The rearrangement joins TRBV30 to TRBJ1-2; tentatively, D is TRBD1 (5 bases). The CDR3 is made up of 15 amino acids. Between the trimmed V and J ends, which lost 4 bases and 0 bases, there was a span of 15 bases. The germline V gene has CDR1 GTSNPN and CDR2 SVGIG (reference sequence). CDR3 in amino acids: CAWISWSGANYGYTF. As DNA, the CDR3 is TGTGCCTGGATATCCTGGTCGGGGGCTAACTATGGCTACACCTTC.

V is TRBV3-1 (or the pseudogene TRBV3-2) and J is TRBJ1-2; unclear D gene. The CDR3 is made up of 16 amino acids. Trimming cost V 0 bases and J 3 bases, with 14 bases left between them. Germline V gene lookup returns CDR1 LGHDT and CDR2 YNNKEL (reference sequence). This CDR3 reads CASSQDGGRGDYGYTF. CDR3 in DNA: TGTGCCAGCAGCCAAGATGGAGGACGGGGTGACTATGGCTACACCTTC.

The chain is built from TRBV7-9 and TRBJ1-1; no clear D gene. The germline V gene has CDR1 SEHNR and CDR2 FQNEAQ (reference sequence). This CDR3 is 12 amino acids long. Trimming took off 4 bases at V and 6 bases at J, with 9 bases between the two ends. The CDR3 loop reads CASSSLSAEAFF. The CDR3 coding sequence is TGTGCCAGCAGCTCTCTGAGCGCTGAAGCTTTCTTT.

V is TRBV19 and J is TRBJ2-5; TRBD1 is a possible D gene (5 bases). The V gene lost 3 bases and the J gene lost 2 bases, with 13 bases spanning the gap. The CDR3 has 15 amino acids. The germline gives CDR1 LNHDA, CDR2 SQIVND (reference sequence). The CDR3 reads CASSIMGRAQETQYF. The CDR3 nucleotides read TGTGCCAGTAGTATCATGGGCAGGGCTCAAGAGACCCAGTACTTC. Full variable domain (rest looked up from reference TRBV19 and TRBJ2-5): DGGITQSPKYLFRKEGQNVTLSCEQNLNHDAMYWYRQDPGQGLRLIYYSQIVNDFQKGDIAEGYSVSREKKESFPLTVTSAQKNPTAFYLCASSIMGRAQETQYFGPGTRLLVL.

The genes are TRBV5-5 and TRBJ1-3; no reliable D call. CDR3 length: 14 residues. V lost 4 bases and J lost 4, with 12 bases in between. Looked up from germline, CDR1 is SGHKS and CDR2 is YYEKEE (reference sequence). Here the CDR3 DNA reads TGTGCCAGCAGCACCGACTCCAACGGAAACACCATATATTTT. This codes for CASSTDSNGNTIYF.

The V and J genes are TRBV25-1 and TRBJ2-1, with D possibly TRBD1 on 6 matching bases. The germline V gene encodes CDR1 MGHDK and CDR2 SYGVNS. V lost 3 bases, J lost 8 bases, and 11 bases lay in between. CDR3 length: 13 amino acids. CDR3 sequence: CASSDDRNYEQFF. CDR3 sequence (DNA): TGTGCCAGCAGTGACGACAGGAACTATGAGCAGTTCTTC.

The chain combines TRBV7-2 with TRBJ2-5; 11 nucleotides agree with TRBD2. CDR1 SGHTA and CDR2 FQGNSA come from the germline V gene. V lost 3 bases and J lost 5; bases outside the gene matches: 2. The CDR3 runs 14 residues. As DNA, the CDR3 is TGTGCCAGCAGCTTTAGCGGGGGGGTGGAGACCCAGTACTTC. It yields the protein CASSFSGGVETQYF. Filled out from reference TRBV7-2 and TRBJ2-5, the complete variable domain reads GAGVSQSPSNKVTEKGKDVELRCDPISGHTALYWYRQSLGQGLEFLIYFQGNSAPDKSGLPSDRFSAERTGGSVSTLTIQRTQQEDSAVYLCASSFSGGVETQYFGPGTRLLVL.

This chain uses TRBV10-2 with TRBJ2-2, with TRBD1 as a possible D gene (5 bases). This CDR3 is built from 13 residues. V dropped 6 bases and J dropped 8 bases, with 13 bases sitting between them. Germline lookup yields CDR1 WSHSY and CDR2 SAAADI. CDR3 nucleotides: TGCGCCAGCAGAAGGGGCGTCGAGGGGGAGCTGTTTTTT. Translated, it gives CASRRGVEGELFF.

The J gene is TRBJ2-1, the V gene TRBV7-9; possible D gene TRBD1, 6 bases. CDR1 and CDR2 (germline): SEHNR, FQNEAQ (reference sequence). V was clipped by 5 bases and J by 1 base, with 9 bases between them. The CDR3 contains 14 residues. The CDR3 DNA is TGTGCCAGCAGCAAGGACAGTTCCTACAATGAGCAGTTCTTC. This gives the protein CASSKDSSYNEQFF.

J is TRBJ1-2 and V is TRBV9; D gene ambiguous. The CDR3 covers 13 residues. V lost 4 bases and J lost 4, with 11 bases in between. Germline values: CDR1 SGDLS, CDR2 YYNGEE. CDR3 nucleotides: TGTGCCAGCAGCTCCGCCGAGGGCTATGGCTACACCTTC. Amino acids: CASSSAEGYGYTF.

V and J are TRBV9 and TRBJ2-1; TRBD2 aligns across 10 bases. CDR3 length equals 14 residues. Germline V gene data show CDR1 as SGDLS and CDR2 as YYNGEE. The junction had 3 bases not matched to a gene; V was cut back by 3 bases and J by 6 bases. The CDR3, as DNA: TGTGCCAGCAGCGCAAGCGGGGGGGCCAATGAGCAGTTCTTC. Protein sequence: CASSASGGANEQFF.

This clone was seen only once. In nucleotides, the CDR3 is TGTGCCAGCAGCGTAGTAGGGGGCAGGGTCTACAATGAGCAGTTCTTC. It yields the protein CASSVVGGRVYNEQFF. The chain employs TRBV9 and TRBJ2-1, with 7 positions matching TRBD1. The V and J ends lost 0 bases and 3 bases, in that order; junction bases with no gene match: 6. Germline CDR1 and CDR2: SGDLS and YYNGEE. The CDR3 sequence is 16 residues long.